Listed below are T cell receptor beta chains from one sample, sequenced in a study of T-cell memory formation after mild COVID-19. One entry per CDR3 protein results from TCRdb running MiXCR on the 5' RACE reads. This table holds 550,000 to 650,000 distinct CDR3 sequences, roughly 17% found once. The source material was PBMCs or a T cell subset sorted from them (not recorded which). The receptors originated from an adult woman who had mild COVID-19 (a few samples of this study predate the infection). Cell type and time point are not known. The CDR3 runs from the conserved cysteine through the conserved F or W. D genes are given only for firm matches. Only part of the rows carry a size: once, few, many, or a class if the clone is expanded.

d_gene: TRBD2
j_gene: TRBJ2-1
v_gene: TRBV11-2
abundance: many
CDR3aa: CASSASLAGGQYEQFF
CDR3nt: TGTGCCAGCAGCGCCAGCCTAGCGGGAGGGCAGTATGAGCAGTTCTTC

d_gene: NA
j_gene: TRBJ1-6
v_gene: TRBV2
abundance: NA
CDR3aa: CASRWGDKDNSPLHF
CDR3nt: TGTGCCAGCAGGTGGGGGGATAAGGATAATTCACCCCTCCACTTT

d_gene: NA
j_gene: TRBJ2-3
v_gene: TRBV6-4
abundance: few
CDR3aa: CATQHSRDSTDTQYF
CDR3nt: TGTGCCACCCAGCACTCGCGGGACAGCACAGATACGCAGTATTTT

d_gene: TRBD1
j_gene: TRBJ1-2
v_gene: TRBV6-5
abundance: few
CDR3aa: CASSYSADRGSFYGYTF
CDR3nt: TGTGCCAGCAGTTACTCGGCGGACAGGGGTTCCTTCTATGGCTACACCTTC

d_gene: TRBD2
j_gene: TRBJ2-6
v_gene: TRBV5-1
abundance: few
CDR3aa: CASSPRNGRASGANVLTF
CDR3nt: TGCGCCAGCAGCCCCAGAAACGGGAGGGCCTCTGGGGCCAACGTCCTGACTTTC

d_gene: NA
j_gene: TRBJ2-3
v_gene: TRBV5-4
abundance: few
CDR3aa: CASSFSRSGTDTQYF
CDR3nt: TGTGCCAGCAGCTTCTCTAGAAGCGGCACAGATACGCAGTATTTT

d_gene: TRBD2
j_gene: TRBJ2-7
v_gene: TRBV6-2/TRBV6-3
abundance: few
CDR3aa: CASSDRLAGGDEQYF
CDR3nt: TGTGCCAGCAGCGACCGACTAGCGGGAGGCGACGAGCAGTACTTC

d_gene: NA
j_gene: TRBJ1-2
v_gene: TRBV12-5
abundance: few
CDR3aa: CASGLRQNYGYTF
CDR3nt: TGTGCTAGTGGTTTGAGACAGAACTATGGCTACACCTTC

d_gene: NA
j_gene: TRBJ1-1
v_gene: TRBV9
abundance: many
CDR3aa: CASSGDGWNTEAFF
CDR3nt: TGTGCCAGCAGCGGGGACGGATGGAACACTGAAGCTTTCTTT

d_gene: NA
j_gene: TRBJ1-2
v_gene: TRBV11-1
abundance: NA
CDR3aa: CASSLAASSGGYTF
CDR3nt: TGTGCCAGCAGCTTAGCGGCCTCATCCGGTGGCTACACCTTC

d_gene: NA
j_gene: TRBJ1-2
v_gene: TRBV20-1
abundance: NA
CDR3aa: CSASYYGYTF
CDR3nt: TGCAGTGCTAGTTACTATGGCTACACCTTC

d_gene: TRBD1
j_gene: TRBJ2-3
v_gene: TRBV6-5
abundance: NA
CDR3aa: CASSYADRVSTDTQYF
CDR3nt: TGTGCCAGCAGTTATGCGGACAGGGTATCCACAGATACGCAGTATTTT

d_gene: NA
j_gene: TRBJ2-1
v_gene: TRBV4-3
abundance: NA
CDR3aa: CASSQDGTHGGYNEQFF
CDR3nt: TGCGCCAGCAGCCAAGATGGGACTCATGGAGGGTACAATGAGCAGTTCTTC

d_gene: NA
j_gene: TRBJ1-1
v_gene: TRBV20-1
abundance: few
CDR3aa: CSALGGMNTEAFF
CDR3nt: TGCAGTGCTTTAGGGGGGATGAACACTGAAGCTTTCTTT

d_gene: NA
j_gene: TRBJ1-5
v_gene: TRBV6-2/TRBV6-3
abundance: NA
CDR3aa: CASSLVLFGQPQHF
CDR3nt: TGTGCCAGCAGTTTAGTGCTTTTCGGTCAGCCCCAGCATTTT

d_gene: TRBD1
j_gene: TRBJ1-1
v_gene: TRBV19
abundance: once
CDR3aa: CATGGTGKARGAFF
CDR3nt: TGTGCCACGGGAGGGACAGGTAAAGCTCGTGGGGCTTTCTTT

d_gene: NA
j_gene: TRBJ1-6
v_gene: TRBV5-1
abundance: NA
CDR3aa: CASSFRGGNSPLHF
CDR3nt: TGCGCCAGCAGCTTCAGGGGTGGCAATTCACCCCTCCACTTT